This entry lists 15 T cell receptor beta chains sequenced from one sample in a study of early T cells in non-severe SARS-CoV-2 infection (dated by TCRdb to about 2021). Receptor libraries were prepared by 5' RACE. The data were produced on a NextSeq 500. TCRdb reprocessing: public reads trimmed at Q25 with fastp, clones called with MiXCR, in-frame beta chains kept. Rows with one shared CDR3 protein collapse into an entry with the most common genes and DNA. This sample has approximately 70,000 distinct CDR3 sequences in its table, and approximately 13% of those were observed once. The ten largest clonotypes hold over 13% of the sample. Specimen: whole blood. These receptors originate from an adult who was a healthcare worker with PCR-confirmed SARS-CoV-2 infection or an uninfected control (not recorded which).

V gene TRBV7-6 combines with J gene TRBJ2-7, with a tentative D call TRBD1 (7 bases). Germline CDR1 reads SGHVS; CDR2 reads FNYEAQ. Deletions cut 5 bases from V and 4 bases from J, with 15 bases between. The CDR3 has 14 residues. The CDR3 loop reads CASSLGGTAYEQYF. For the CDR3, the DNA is TGTGCCAGCAGCCTCGGAGGGACAGCATACGAGCAGTACTTC. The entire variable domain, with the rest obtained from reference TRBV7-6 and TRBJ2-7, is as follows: GAGVSQSPRYKVTKRGQDVALRCDPISGHVSLYWYRQALGQGPEFLTYFNYEAQQDKSGLPNDRFSAERPEGSISTLTIQRTEQRDSAMYRCASSLGGTAYEQYFGPGTRLTVT.

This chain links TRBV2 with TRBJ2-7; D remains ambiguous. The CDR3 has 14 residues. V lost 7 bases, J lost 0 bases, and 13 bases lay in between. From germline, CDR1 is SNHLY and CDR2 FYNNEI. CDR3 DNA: TGTGCCAGCACTAAAGGACCTCCCTCCTACGAGCAGTACTTC. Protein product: CASTKGPPSYEQYF. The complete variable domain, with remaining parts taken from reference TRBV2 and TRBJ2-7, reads EPEVTQTPSHQVTQMGQEVILRCVPISNHLYFYWYRQILGQKVEFLVSFYNNEISEKSEIFDDQFSVERPDGSNFTLKIRSTKLEDSAMYFCASTKGPPSYEQYFGPGTRLTVT.

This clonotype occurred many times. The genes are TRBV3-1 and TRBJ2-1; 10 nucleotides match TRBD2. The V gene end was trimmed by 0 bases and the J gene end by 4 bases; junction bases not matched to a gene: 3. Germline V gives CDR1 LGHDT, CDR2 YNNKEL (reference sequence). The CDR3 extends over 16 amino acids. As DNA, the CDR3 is TGTGCCAGCAGCCAAGACATAGCGGGGGGTTACAATGAGCAGTTCTTC. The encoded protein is CASSQDIAGGYNEQFF.

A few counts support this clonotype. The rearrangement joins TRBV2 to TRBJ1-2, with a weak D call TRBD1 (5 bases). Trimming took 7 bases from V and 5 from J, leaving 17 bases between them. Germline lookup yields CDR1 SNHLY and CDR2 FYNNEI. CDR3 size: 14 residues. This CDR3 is CASKLDRQLYGYTF. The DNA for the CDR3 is TGTGCCAGCAAGTTAGACAGACAGCTATATGGCTACACCTTC.

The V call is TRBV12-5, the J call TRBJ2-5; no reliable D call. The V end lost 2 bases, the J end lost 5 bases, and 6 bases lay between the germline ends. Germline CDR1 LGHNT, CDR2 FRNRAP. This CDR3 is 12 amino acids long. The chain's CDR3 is CASGLITETQYF. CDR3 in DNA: TGTGCTAGTGGTTTGATCACGGAGACCCAGTACTTC.

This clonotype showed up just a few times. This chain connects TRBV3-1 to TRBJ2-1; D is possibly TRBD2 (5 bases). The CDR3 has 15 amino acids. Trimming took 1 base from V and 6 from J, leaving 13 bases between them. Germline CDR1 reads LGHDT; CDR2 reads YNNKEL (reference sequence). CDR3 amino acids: CASSQGASTGNEQFF. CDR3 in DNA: TGTGCCAGCAGCCAAGGGGCTAGCACGGGCAATGAGCAGTTCTTC.

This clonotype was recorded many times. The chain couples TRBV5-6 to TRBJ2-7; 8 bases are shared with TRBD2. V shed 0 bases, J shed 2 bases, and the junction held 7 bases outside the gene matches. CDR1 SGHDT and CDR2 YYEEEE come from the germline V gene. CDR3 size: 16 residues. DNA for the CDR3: TGTGCCAGCAGCTTGGAGCCAGGGACTAGGGCCTACGAGCAGTACTTC. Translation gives CASSLEPGTRAYEQYF.

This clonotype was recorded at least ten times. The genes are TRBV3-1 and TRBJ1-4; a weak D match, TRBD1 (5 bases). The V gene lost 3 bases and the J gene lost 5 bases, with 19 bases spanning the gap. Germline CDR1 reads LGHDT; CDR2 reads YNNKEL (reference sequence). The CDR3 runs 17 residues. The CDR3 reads CASSHFEGRRLNEKLFF. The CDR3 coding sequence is TGTGCCAGCAGCCATTTCGAGGGACGGAGACTGAATGAAAAACTGTTTTTT.

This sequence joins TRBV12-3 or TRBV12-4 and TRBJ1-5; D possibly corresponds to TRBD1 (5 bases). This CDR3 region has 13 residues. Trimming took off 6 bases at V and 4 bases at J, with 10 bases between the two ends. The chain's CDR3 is CASRTTENQPQHF. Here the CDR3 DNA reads TGTGCCAGCAGGACGACAGAAAATCAGCCCCAGCATTTT.

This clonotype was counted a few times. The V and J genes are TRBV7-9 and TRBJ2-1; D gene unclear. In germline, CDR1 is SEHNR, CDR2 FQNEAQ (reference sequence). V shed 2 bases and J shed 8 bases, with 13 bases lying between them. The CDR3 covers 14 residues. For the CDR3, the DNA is TGTGCCAGCAGCTTAAGTGGCCTCCTCTATGAGCAGTTCTTC. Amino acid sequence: CASSLSGLLYEQFF. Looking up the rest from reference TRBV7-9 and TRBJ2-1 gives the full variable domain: DTGVSQNPRHKITKRGQNVTFRCDPISEHNRLYWYRQTLGQGPEFLTYFQNEAQLEKSRLLSDRFSAERPKGSFSTLEIQRTEQGDSAMYLCASSLSGLLYEQFFGPGTRLTVL.

The CDR3: CATSGTILNGEQYF. Written as DNA, the CDR3 is TGTGCCACCTCCGGGACTATTCTTAATGGGGAGCAGTACTTC. The rearrangement links TRBV6-1 to TRBJ2-7; 7 bases map to TRBD2. V lost 10 bases and J lost 7; bases outside the gene matches: 16. Germline V gives CDR1 MNHNS, CDR2 SASEGT. The CDR3 is 14 residues long.

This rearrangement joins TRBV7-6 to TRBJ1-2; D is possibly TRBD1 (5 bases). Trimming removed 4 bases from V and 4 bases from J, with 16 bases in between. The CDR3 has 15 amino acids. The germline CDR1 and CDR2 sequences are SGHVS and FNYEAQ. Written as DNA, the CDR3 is TGTGCCAGCAGCTCAAGTGACAGCGCTACCTATGGCTACACCTTC. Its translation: CASSSSDSATYGYTF.

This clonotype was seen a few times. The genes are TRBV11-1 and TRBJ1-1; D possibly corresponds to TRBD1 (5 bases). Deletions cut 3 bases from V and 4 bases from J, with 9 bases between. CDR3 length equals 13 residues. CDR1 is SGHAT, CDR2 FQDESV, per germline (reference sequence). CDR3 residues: CASSLQGGTEAFF. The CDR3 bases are TGTGCCAGCAGCTTGCAGGGTGGCACTGAAGCTTTCTTT.

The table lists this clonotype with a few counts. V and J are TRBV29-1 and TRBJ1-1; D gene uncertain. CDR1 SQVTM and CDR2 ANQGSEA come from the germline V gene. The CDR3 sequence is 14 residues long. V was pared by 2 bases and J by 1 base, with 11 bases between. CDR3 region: CSVEPLGGNTEAFF. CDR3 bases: TGCAGCGTTGAACCCTTGGGCGGGAACACTGAAGCTTTCTTT.

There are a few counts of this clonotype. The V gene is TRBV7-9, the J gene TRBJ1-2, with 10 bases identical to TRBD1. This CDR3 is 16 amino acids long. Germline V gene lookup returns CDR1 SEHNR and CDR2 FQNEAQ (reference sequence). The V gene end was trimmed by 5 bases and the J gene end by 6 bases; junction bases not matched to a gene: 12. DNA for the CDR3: TGTGCCAGCAGCCTCCGCTCGGGACAGGGGATTAATGGCTACACCTTC. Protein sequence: CASSLRSGQGINGYTF.